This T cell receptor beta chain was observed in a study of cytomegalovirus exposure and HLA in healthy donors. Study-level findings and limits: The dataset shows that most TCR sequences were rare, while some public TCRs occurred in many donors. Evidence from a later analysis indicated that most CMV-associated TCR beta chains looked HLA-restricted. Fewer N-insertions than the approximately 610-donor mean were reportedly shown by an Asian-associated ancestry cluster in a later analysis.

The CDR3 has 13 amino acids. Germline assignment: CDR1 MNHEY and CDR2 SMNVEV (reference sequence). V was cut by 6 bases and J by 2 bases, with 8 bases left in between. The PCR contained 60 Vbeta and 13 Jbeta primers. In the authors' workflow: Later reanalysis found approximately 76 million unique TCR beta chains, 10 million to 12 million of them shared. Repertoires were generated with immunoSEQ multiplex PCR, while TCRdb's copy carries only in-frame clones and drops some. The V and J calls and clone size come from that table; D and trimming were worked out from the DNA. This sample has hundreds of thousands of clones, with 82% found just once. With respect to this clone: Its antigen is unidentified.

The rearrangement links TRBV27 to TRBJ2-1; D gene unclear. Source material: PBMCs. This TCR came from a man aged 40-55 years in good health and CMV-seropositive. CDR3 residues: CASRRYPYNEQFF. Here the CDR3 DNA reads TGTGCCAGCAGACGGTACCCCTACAATGAGCAGTTCTTC.